Below, 23 T cell receptor beta chains from the same sample are listed, as sequenced in a study of T cells expressing NK-cell markers. TCRdb reprocessed the 5' RACE reads and keeps a single row for each CDR3 protein, giving no DNA. The sample totals 90,000 to 130,000 distinct CDR3 sequences. Sequenced input: blood T cells: a sorted CD56 or NKG2C T cell subset, CD4+ or CD8+ T cells, or bulk PBMC T cells (not recorded which). The receptors were sampled from a woman between 18 and 70 years old in good health.

The chain combines TRBV11-1 with TRBJ1-4; TCRdb's D gene call, TRBD1, goes unchecked for lack of DNA. Germline V gene data show CDR1 as SGHAT and CDR2 as FQDESV (reference sequence). The CDR3 totals 15 residues. CDR3 region: CASSLNREWSEKLFF.

The chain uses TRBV9 and TRBJ2-7; TCRdb reports TRBD1, a call that lacks DNA to check it against. Per germline, CDR1 SGDLS and CDR2 YYNGEE. This CDR3 region has 15 residues. The CDR3 is CASSAFRDPTYEQYF.

The rearrangement uses TRBV25-1 and TRBJ2-1; TCRdb outputs TRBD1, but without DNA this stays unchecked. Looked up from germline, CDR1 is MGHDK and CDR2 is SYGVNS. The CDR3 spans 16 residues. Here the CDR3 reads CASSVAGTFGGNEQFF.

J is TRBJ1-2 and V is TRBV15. Germline lookup yields CDR1 LNHNV and CDR2 YYDKDF (reference sequence). The CDR3 loop spans 13 amino acids. CDR3 residues: CATSRGEIYGYTF.

This rearrangement joins TRBV7-2 to TRBJ2-2; the D gene TCRdb calls, TRBD1, cannot be checked with no DNA. The CDR3 is 12 amino acids. Germline V gives CDR1 SGHTA, CDR2 FQGNSA. The CDR3 protein is CARTGNTGELFF.

This chain links TRBV27 with TRBJ2-2. The CDR3 runs 12 residues. Germline V gene lookup returns CDR1 MNHEY and CDR2 SMNVEV (reference sequence). The CDR3 region is CASSDGHGELFF.

V is TRBV12-3 or TRBV12-4 and J is TRBJ1-1. The CDR3 loop spans 14 amino acids. The CDR3 protein is CASSPDAWDTEAFF.

The V call is TRBV25-1, the J call TRBJ1-2. The CDR3 sequence is 13 residues long. CDR1 and CDR2 (germline): MGHDK, SYGVNS. CDR3 in amino acids: CASSKGPSGGYTF.

V and J are TRBV7-8 and TRBJ1-2. The CDR3 consists of 18 residues. The germline CDR1 and CDR2 sequences are SGHVS and FQNEAQ. The chain's CDR3 is CASSFLTGTSSASYGYTF.

The rearrangement links TRBV11-2 to TRBJ2-5; there is no DNA to check the TCRdb D call of TRBD2. This CDR3 comprises 15 residues. The germline V gene has CDR1 SGHAT and CDR2 FQNNGV. The CDR3 reads CASSLGAGGRETQYF.

This chain joins TRBV6-5 and TRBJ2-2. CDR3 length: 13 amino acids. CDR1 is MNHEY and CDR2 is SVGAGI in the germline V gene. CDR3 region: CASSYSEAGELFF.

The chain employs TRBV7-8 and TRBJ2-7; absent DNA, TCRdb's TRBD1 call cannot be checked. Germline V gene sequence: CDR1 SGHVS, CDR2 FQNEAQ. The CDR3 is 15 amino acids. This CDR3 reads CASGLGAGLPYEQYF.

The gene calls are TRBV28 and TRBJ2-4; there is no DNA to check the TCRdb D call of TRBD1. The CDR3 is 15 residues long. Looked up from germline, CDR1 is MDHEN and CDR2 is SYDVKM. The CDR3 reads CASSWVGTEKNIQYF.

J is TRBJ1-2 and V is TRBV19; lacking DNA, the TRBD1 call made by TCRdb goes unchecked. Per the germline V gene, CDR1 is LNHDA and CDR2 is SQIVND (reference sequence). The CDR3 sequence is 17 residues long. The CDR3 region is CASSIDRGRNLRYGYTF.

This chain joins TRBV5-4 and TRBJ1-2. Germline V gives CDR1 SGHNT, CDR2 YYREEE (reference sequence). This CDR3 region has 13 residues. Here the CDR3 reads CAAATLEGYGYTF.

The CDR3 sequence is CASSREPLPTGIYGYTF. The chain joins TRBV3-1 to TRBJ1-2; TCRdb indicates TRBD1, and absent DNA this call remains unverified. CDR1 is LGHDT and CDR2 is YNNKEL in the germline V gene (reference sequence). The CDR3 length is 17 residues.

This sequence joins TRBV12-3 or TRBV12-4 and TRBJ2-1; TCRdb outputs TRBD1, but without DNA this stays unchecked. The CDR3 contains 18 residues. CDR3 region: CASCPPQTGVSSYNEQFF.

J is TRBJ1-1 and V is TRBV7-9. CDR3 length: 15 amino acids. Germline loops: CDR1 SEHNR, CDR2 FQNEAQ (reference sequence). CDR3 residues: CASSLRAAMNTEAFF.

The chain recombines TRBV30 with TRBJ2-1; TCRdb returns TRBD1, unconfirmable since there is no DNA. The CDR3 is 16 amino acids. Germline lookup yields CDR1 GTSNPN and CDR2 SVGIG (reference sequence). CDR3 loop: CAWSGQGPSSYNEQFF.

The gene calls are TRBV7-9 and TRBJ1-2; as DNA is missing, the TRBD1 call by TCRdb cannot be tested. In germline, CDR1 is SEHNR, CDR2 FQNEAQ (reference sequence). The CDR3 runs to 13 residues. The CDR3 sequence is CASSLIQGYGYTF.

J is TRBJ1-1 and V is TRBV7-9; the TCRdb D gene call, TRBD1, has no DNA to confirm it. Per germline, CDR1 SEHNR and CDR2 FQNEAQ (reference sequence). The CDR3 has 15 amino acids. CDR3 sequence: CASSLWTGVIDEAFF.

V is TRBV19 and J is TRBJ2-7; TCRdb selects TRBD2, and the lack of DNA leaves this call unchecked. The CDR3 totals 15 residues. CDR1 is LNHDA, CDR2 SQIVND, per germline (reference sequence). The CDR3 region is CASRPSGLSSYEQYF.

The chain links TRBV5-5 to TRBJ1-5; TCRdb lists TRBD1, though no DNA is available to test this call. CDR3 size: 14 residues. The germline gives CDR1 SGHKS, CDR2 YYEKEE (reference sequence). The CDR3 protein is CASSFQGIYLPQHF.